This T cell receptor beta chain was sequenced for a study of shared clonotypes between healthy human individuals. Germline V gene sequence: CDR1 SGHTS, CDR2 YDEGEE. V lost 4 bases to trimming and J lost 4 bases, with 14 bases between them. This CDR3 region has 15 residues. This clone has more than one count but fewer than ten. Clones were sequenced by immunoSEQ multiplex PCR, and TCRdb holds only the in-frame ones, with some missing. The sample lists roughly 2.5 million clones; about 92% were seen once. V gene TRBV5-8 combines with J gene TRBJ2-2; D gene ambiguous. Sequenced: naive CD4+ T cells sorted from blood. Subset defined: CD45RA+ positively selected. The TCR comes from a young man in good health. The CDR3 DNA is TGTGCCAGCAGCCTGAATTACATTGTCACCGGGGAGCTGTTTTTT. Protein sequence: CASSLNYIVTGELFF.